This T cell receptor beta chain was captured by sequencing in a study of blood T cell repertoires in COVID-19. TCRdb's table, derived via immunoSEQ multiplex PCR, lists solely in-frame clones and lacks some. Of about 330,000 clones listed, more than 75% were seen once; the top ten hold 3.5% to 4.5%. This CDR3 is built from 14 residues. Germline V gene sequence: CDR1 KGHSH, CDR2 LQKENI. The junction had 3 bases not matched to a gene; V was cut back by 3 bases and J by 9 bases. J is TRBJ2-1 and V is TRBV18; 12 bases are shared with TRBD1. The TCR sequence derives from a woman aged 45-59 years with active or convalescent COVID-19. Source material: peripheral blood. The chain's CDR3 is CASSPGQGAVEQFF. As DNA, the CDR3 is TGTGCCAGCTCACCGGGACAGGGGGCCGTTGAGCAGTTCTTC. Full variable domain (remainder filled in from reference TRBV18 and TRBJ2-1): NAGVMQNPRHLVRRRGQEARLRCSPMKGHSHVYWYRQLPEEGLKFMVYLQKENIIDESGMPKERFSAEFPKEGPSILRIQQVVRGDSAAYFCASSPGQGAVEQFFGPGTRLTVL.